This T cell receptor (beta chain) was obtained from a study of molecular identifiers for immune sequencing clone quantification. Points from the study as a whole: Over 98% of effector molecules, but under 1% in naive cells, were held by clones with more than 20 RNA copies.

This clonotype came up many times. Its antigen remains unknown. Sorting captured naive CD8 T cells as CD8+CD4-CCR7+CD45RA+. The V gene lost 0 bases and the J gene lost 1 base, with 18 bases spanning the gap. CDR1 and CDR2 from the germline V gene are SGHKS and YYEKEE (reference sequence). The CDR3 loop spans 18 amino acids. A single record per CDR3 protein comes from TCRdb applying MiXCR to the PCR reads. In the table there are 90,000 to 120,000 distinct CDR3 sequences, around a third of which are singletons. The origin of this receptor is a human donor in good health. Some libraries in this study had Jurkat cell RNA spiked in. The rearrangement uses TRBV5-5 and TRBJ2-3; D might be TRBD1 (7 bases). The sequenced sample consisted of naive CD8+ T cells from blood, with Jurkat cell RNA spiked in. Stated subset: FACS-sorted CD8+CD4-CCR7+CD45RA+ naive T cells. CDR3 protein: CASSLEGGTELGTDTQYF. The CDR3 DNA sequence: TGTGCCAGCAGCTTGGAGGGCGGGACAGAACTCGGCACAGATACGCAGTATTTT.